Listed here are 20 T cell receptor beta chains from one sample, sequenced in a study of beta chain features in type 1 diabetes. The whole isolated RNA underwent reverse transcription, so sequencing captured expressed TCRB transcripts. Only in-frame clones appear in the TCRdb table, and some are missing; sequencing was by immunoSEQ multiplex PCR. The data hold about 150,000 clones, with approximately 8.1% observed a single time. Sequenced: central memory CD4+ T cells from blood. These receptors all come from a man in his late teens or twenties in good health.

The chain links TRBV7-2 to TRBJ1-5; D perhaps matches TRBD1 (6 bases). The CDR3 runs 13 residues. Germline lookup yields CDR1 SGHTA and CDR2 FQGNSA. Trimming shortened V by 4 bases and J by 7 bases, and 11 bases separated the two germline ends. The CDR3 is CASSYTGRQPQHF. Here the CDR3 DNA reads TGTGCCAGCAGCTATACAGGGCGGCAGCCCCAGCATTTT.

The chain employs TRBV9 and TRBJ1-2; 7 bases fit TRBD1. With 0 bases clipped from V and 4 bases from J, the junction kept 3 bases outside the gene matches. Germline V gene lookup returns CDR1 SGDLS and CDR2 YYNGEE. The CDR3 has 14 residues. The CDR3, as DNA: TGTGCCAGCAGCGTAGAAGGGGGCGTCTATGGCTACACCTTC. Protein: CASSVEGGVYGYTF.

This clone was recorded a few times. V is TRBV6-6 and J is TRBJ2-5; D perhaps matches TRBD2 (5 bases). CDR1 is MNHNY, CDR2 SVGAGI, per germline (reference sequence). V was trimmed by 4 bases and J by 5 bases, leaving 17 bases between them. There are 15 residues in the CDR3. CDR3 amino acids: CASSFSAGPQETQYF. In DNA, the CDR3 is TGTGCCAGCAGTTTTTCGGCGGGCCCACAGGAGACCCAGTACTTC.

The chain couples TRBV6-1 to TRBJ2-5, with 10 nucleotides matching TRBD2. CDR1 and CDR2 (germline): MNHNS, SASEGT. The V gene end was trimmed by 4 bases and the J gene end by 4 bases; junction bases not matched to a gene: 3. There are 14 residues in the CDR3. In DNA, the CDR3 is TGTGCCAGCAGTGTCAGCGGGGGGGCAGAGACCCAGTACTTC. It encodes CASSVSGGAETQYF.

This clone was observed many times. The chain uses TRBV11-2 and TRBJ2-7; 7 nucleotides line up with TRBD2. This CDR3 is built from 15 residues. V was pared by 6 bases and J by 0 bases, with 8 bases of the junction left unmatched. CDR1 is SGHAT, CDR2 FQNNGV, per germline. CDR3 sequence (DNA): TGTGCCAGCAGTCTCAATCGGGACTACTCCTACGAGCAGTACTTC. Amino acid sequence: CASSLNRDYSYEQYF.

This chain links TRBV6-1 with TRBJ1-1; TRBD1 aligns across 7 bases. Germline-derived CDR1 and CDR2 are MNHNS and SASEGT. This CDR3 region has 15 residues. Germline trimming cut 4 bases from V and 2 bases from J; bases unmatched to any gene: 7. The CDR3 loop reads CASSAHTGDNTEAFF. DNA of the CDR3: TGTGCCAGCAGTGCCCACACAGGGGATAACACTGAAGCTTTCTTT.

This clone came up a few times. CDR3 sequence: CASSWAEGEQYF. The CDR3 DNA follows: TGTGCCAGCAGTTGGGCCGAAGGCGAGCAGTACTTC. V is TRBV2 and J is TRBJ2-7; D call uncertain. This CDR3 region has 12 residues. The V end was cut by 5 bases, the J end by 6 bases, with 11 bases between. The germline gives CDR1 SNHLY, CDR2 FYNNEI.

As concerns this clone: The sample contains more than one DNA sequence encoding this CDR3. The chain carries TRBV4-3 and TRBJ1-6; D is uncertain. The CDR3 is 14 amino acids. The V and J ends lost 1 base and 7 bases respectively, with 8 bases between them. Germline lookup yields CDR1 LGHNA and CDR2 YSLEER. The CDR3 sequence is CASSQGHLNSPLHF. The CDR3 DNA reads as TGCGCCAGCAGCCAAGGACACCTGAATTCACCCCTCCACTTT.

This clone was recorded many times. V gene TRBV7-2 combines with J gene TRBJ2-2, with unresolved D. Germline V gives CDR1 SGHTA, CDR2 FQGNSA. V lost 3 bases to trimming and J lost 7 bases, with 6 bases between them. The CDR3 sequence is 12 residues long. DNA of the CDR3: TGTGCCAGCAGCTTTCAGTACGGGGAGCTGTTTTTT. Amino acid sequence: CASSFQYGELFF.

This clone has more than one count but fewer than ten. The chain has TRBV6-1 and TRBJ2-1; 8 nucleotides match TRBD1. With V trimmed by 2 bases and J by 3 bases, 6 bases remained unmatched. This CDR3 is built from 16 residues. The germline gives CDR1 MNHNS, CDR2 SASEGT. The DNA for the CDR3 is TGTGCCAGCAGTGAATCAGAGACAGGGGTCTACAATGAGCAGTTCTTC. Amino acids: CASSESETGVYNEQFF.

This clone was observed a handful of times. The V and J genes are TRBV30 and TRBJ1-1; D not resolved. Germline CDR1 and CDR2: GTSNPN and SVGIG (reference sequence). V gave up 3 bases and J gave up 1 base, with 12 bases separating them. The CDR3 has 14 residues. This CDR3 reads CAWSLRNWNTEAFF. Here the CDR3 DNA reads TGTGCCTGGAGCCTCAGGAATTGGAACACTGAAGCTTTCTTT.

The rearrangement uses TRBV19 and TRBJ2-1, with 9 bases matching TRBD2. The CDR3 extends over 15 amino acids. V shed 1 base, J shed 5 bases, and the junction held 3 bases outside the gene matches. From germline, CDR1 is LNHDA and CDR2 SQIVND (reference sequence). Here the CDR3 reads CASSIGLAGNNEQFF. The CDR3 DNA is TGTGCCAGTAGTATAGGTCTAGCGGGGAACAATGAGCAGTTCTTC.

The table lists this clone with a few counts. V gene TRBV7-3 combines with J gene TRBJ2-2; the match to TRBD2 covers 8 bases. J lost 5 bases, V lost 5 bases, and 7 bases had no gene match. Germline-derived CDR1 and CDR2 are SGHTA and FQGTGA. CDR3 length: 15 residues. CDR3 residues: CASSTTIAGTGELFF. Written as DNA, the CDR3 is TGTGCCAGCAGCACCACTATAGCGGGGACCGGGGAGCTGTTTTTT.

The genes are TRBV18 and TRBJ1-1, with D perhaps TRBD1 (5 bases). V dropped 2 bases and J dropped 4 bases, with 14 bases sitting between them. This CDR3 spans 15 amino acids. Germline CDR1 KGHSH, CDR2 LQKENI. This chain's CDR3 is CASSPNQGVGTEAFF. CDR3 DNA: TGTGCCAGCTCACCAAACCAGGGTGTAGGCACTGAAGCTTTCTTT.

This clone was observed once. The genes are TRBV4-1 and TRBJ1-5; tentative D call: TRBD1 (5 bases). V was shortened by 4 bases and J by 2 bases, with 18 bases between the two germline ends. This CDR3 contains 17 residues. Germline assignment: CDR1 MGHRA and CDR2 YSYEKL. CDR3 coding DNA: TGCGCCAGCAGCCCTGGAAGGGGTTTGCGCGGCAATCAGCCCCAGCATTTT. This sequence encodes CASSPGRGLRGNQPQHF.

The J gene is TRBJ2-2, the V gene TRBV2; TRBD2 might be the D (5 bases). The ends were cut back, 5 bases at V and 6 bases at J, with 13 bases in the middle. This CDR3 spans 14 amino acids. Germline CDR1 SNHLY, CDR2 FYNNEI. The CDR3 region is CASSRTGKPGELFF. In nucleotides, the CDR3 is TGTGCCAGCAGTAGGACTGGCAAGCCCGGGGAGCTGTTTTTT.

This sequence joins TRBV6-6 and TRBJ1-3, with D uncertain. Germline lookup yields CDR1 MNHNY and CDR2 SVGAGI (reference sequence). CDR3 length: 15 residues. V was cut by 7 bases and J by 0 bases, with 13 bases left in between. The CDR3 loop is CASKMGSNSGNTIYF. The CDR3 DNA sequence: TGTGCCAGCAAGATGGGCAGCAACTCTGGAAACACCATATATTTT.

This clone has just a few counts. This chain joins TRBV30 and TRBJ1-4; TRBD1 aligns across 10 bases. The CDR3 runs to 14 residues. V shed 5 bases and J 7 bases; nucleotides not matched to a gene: 7. Germline loops: CDR1 GTSNPN, CDR2 SVGIG (reference sequence). CDR3: CAWLDRGGGEKLFF. In DNA form, the CDR3 reads TGTGCCTGGTTGGACAGGGGGGGAGGTGAAAAACTGTTTTTT.

This clone was counted many times. V is TRBV7-9 and J is TRBJ2-3, with a possible D match to TRBD2 (5 bases). In germline, CDR1 is SEHNR, CDR2 FQNEAQ (reference sequence). The CDR3 sequence is 15 residues long. V lost 5 bases and J 5 bases, leaving 17 bases between the germline ends. CDR3 DNA: TGTGCCAGCAGCCCCCTTGAGGGTCTGGTAGATACGCAGTATTTT. It translates to CASSPLEGLVDTQYF.

The CDR3 loop is CASSLELAGDSNTGELFF. Here the CDR3 DNA reads TGTGCCAGCAGCCTGGAACTAGCGGGAGATTCGAACACCGGGGAGCTGTTTTTT. This chain uses TRBV4-2 with TRBJ2-2; 11 positions agree with TRBD2. Trimming took 4 bases from V and 0 from J; bases not matched to a gene: 7. Germline-derived CDR1 and CDR2 are LGHNA and YNFKEQ. The CDR3 extends over 18 amino acids.